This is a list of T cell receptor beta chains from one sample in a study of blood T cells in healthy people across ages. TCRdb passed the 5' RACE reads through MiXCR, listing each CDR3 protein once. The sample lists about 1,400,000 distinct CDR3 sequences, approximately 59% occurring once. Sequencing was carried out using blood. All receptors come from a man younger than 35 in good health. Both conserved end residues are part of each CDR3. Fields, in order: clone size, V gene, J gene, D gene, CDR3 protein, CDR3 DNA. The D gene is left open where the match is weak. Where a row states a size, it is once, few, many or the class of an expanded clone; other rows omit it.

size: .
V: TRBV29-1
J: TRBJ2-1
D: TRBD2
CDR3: CSVPGGRVSYNEKFF
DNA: TGCAGCGTTCCCGGCGGGAGGGTCTCCTACAATGAGAAGTTCTTC

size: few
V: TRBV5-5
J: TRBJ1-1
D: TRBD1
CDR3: CASSSVTGVSPLNTEAFF
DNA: TGTGCCAGCAGCTCGGTTACAGGGGTATCTCCCTTGAACACTGAAGCTTTCTTT

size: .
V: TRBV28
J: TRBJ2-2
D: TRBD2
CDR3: CASTLAGPGELFF
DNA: TGTGCCAGCACGCTAGCGGGGCCCGGGGAGCTGTTTTTT

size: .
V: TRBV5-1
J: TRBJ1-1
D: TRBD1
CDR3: CASSLAAGGYYTEAFF
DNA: TGCGCCAGCAGCTTGGCAGCAGGGGGCTACTACACTGAAGCTTTCTTT

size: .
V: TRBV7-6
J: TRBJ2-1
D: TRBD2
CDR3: CASSFLAGPEGEQFF
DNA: TGTGCCAGCAGCTTTTTAGCGGGTCCTGAGGGTGAGCAGTTCTTC

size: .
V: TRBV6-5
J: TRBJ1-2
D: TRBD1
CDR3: CASSLQGQGNYGYTF
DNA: TGTGCCAGCAGTTTGCAGGGACAGGGAAACTATGGCTACACCTTC

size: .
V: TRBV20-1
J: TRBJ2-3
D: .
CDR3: CSAIPGTTDTQYF
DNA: TGCAGTGCTATCCCGGGAACCACAGATACGCAGTATTTT

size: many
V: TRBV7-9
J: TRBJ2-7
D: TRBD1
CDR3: CASSARDSYEQYF
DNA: TGTGCCAGCAGCGCCCGGGACAGCTACGAGCAGTACTTC

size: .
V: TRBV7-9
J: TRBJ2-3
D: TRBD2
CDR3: CASSYGTSGDTQYF
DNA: TGTGCCAGCAGCTACGGGACTAGCGGAGATACGCAGTATTTT

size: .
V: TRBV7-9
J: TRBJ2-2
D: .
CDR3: CASSPPGGSNTGELFF
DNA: TGTGCCAGCAGCCCGCCCGGAGGGTCGAACACCGGGGAGCTGTTTTTT

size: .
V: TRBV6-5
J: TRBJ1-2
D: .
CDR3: CASSTGGGANYGYTF
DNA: TGTGCCAGCAGTACCGGGGGGGGAGCTAACTATGGCTACACCTTC

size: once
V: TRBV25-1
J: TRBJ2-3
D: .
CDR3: CASMAATGAADTQYF
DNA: TGTGCCAGCATGGCCGCGACAGGAGCCGCAGATACGCAGTATTTT

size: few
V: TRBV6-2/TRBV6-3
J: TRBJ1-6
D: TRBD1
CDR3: CASSSETGRYNSPLHF
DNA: TGTGCCAGCAGTTCCGAGACAGGGCGGTATAATTCACCCCTCCACTTT

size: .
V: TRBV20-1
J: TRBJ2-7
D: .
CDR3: CSASGQGTYEQYF
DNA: TGCAGTGCTAGCGGTCAGGGGACCTACGAGCAGTACTTC

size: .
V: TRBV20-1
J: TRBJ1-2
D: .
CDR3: CSAREQGGVNYGYTF
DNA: TGCAGTGCTAGAGAGCAGGGAGGAGTCAACTATGGCTACACCTTC

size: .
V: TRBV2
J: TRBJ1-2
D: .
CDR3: CASSVALRGDGYTF
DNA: TGTGCCAGCTCCGTTGCGCTCCGGGGGGATGGCTACACCTTC